The 21 T cell receptor beta chains listed next were all sequenced from one sample in a study of early T cells in non-severe SARS-CoV-2 infection. TCRdb re-derived calls from the 5' RACE reads in MiXCR, one entry per CDR3 protein. This repertoire shows approximately 33,000 distinct CDR3 sequences, around 5% found once; its top ten account for 30%. Sequenced input: whole blood. These receptors were collected from an adult who was a healthcare worker with PCR-confirmed SARS-CoV-2 infection or an uninfected control (not recorded which).

This clonotype occurred many times. The V and J genes are TRBV19 and TRBJ2-7; a possible D gene is TRBD2 (6 bases). V was shortened by 2 bases and J by 3 bases, with 17 bases between the two germline ends. The length of the CDR3 is 16 residues. Germline V gene lookup returns CDR1 LNHDA and CDR2 SQIVND (reference sequence). In DNA, the CDR3 is TGTGCCAGTAGTATACACTTGGGGGGATCCTACTACGAGCAGTACTTC. As protein: CASSIHLGGSYYEQYF.

There are many counts of this clonotype. The J gene is TRBJ2-1, the V gene TRBV11-3; D gene unclear. The CDR3 sequence is 13 residues long. Trimming left V 1 base short and J 6 bases short, with 7 bases between. The germline V gene has CDR1 SGHNT and CDR2 YENEEA. For the CDR3, the DNA is TGTGCCAGCAGCTTAGCCCGGACCAATGAGCAGTTCTTC. Protein product: CASSLARTNEQFF.

Ten or more counts support this clonotype. This sequence joins TRBV20-1 and TRBJ2-3; D is ambiguous. V was cut by 2 bases and J by 3 bases, with 6 bases left in between. In germline, CDR1 is DFQATT, CDR2 SNEGSKA (reference sequence). The CDR3 contains 12 residues. The DNA for the CDR3 is TGCAGTGCTAGATCGACTACAGATACGCAGTATTTT. As protein: CSARSTTDTQYF.

This clonotype has ten or more counts. The rearrangement uses TRBV7-9 and TRBJ1-1, with D unclear. CDR3 size: 13 residues. V was pared by 2 bases and J by 5 bases, with 9 bases between. Germline assignment: CDR1 SEHNR and CDR2 FQNEAQ (reference sequence). The CDR3 sequence: CASSLLVMTEAFF. CDR3 nucleotide sequence: TGTGCCAGCAGCTTATTAGTGATGACTGAAGCTTTCTTT. Full variable domain (remainder filled in from reference TRBV7-9 and TRBJ1-1): DTGVSQNPRHKITKRGQNVTFRCDPISEHNRLYWYRQTLGQGPEFLTYFQNEAQLEKSRLLSDRFSAERPKGSFSTLEIQRTEQGDSAMYLCASSLLVMTEAFFGQGTRLTVV.

This clonotype was found a few times. The genes are TRBV7-3 and TRBJ2-1; TRBD1 is a possible D gene (6 bases). The CDR3 runs 14 residues. V shed 4 bases and J shed 8 bases, with 15 bases lying between them. Germline V gene sequence: CDR1 SGHTA, CDR2 FQGTGA. CDR3 sequence (DNA): TGTGCCAGCAGCTCCGGACAGAGGCTCGATGAGCAGTTCTTC. As protein: CASSSGQRLDEQFF. Full variable domain (rest looked up from reference TRBV7-3 and TRBJ2-1): GAGVSQTPSNKVTEKGKYVELRCDPISGHTALYWYRQSLGQGPEFLIYFQGTGAADDSGLPNDRFFAVRPEGSVSTLKIQRTERGDSAVYLCASSSGQRLDEQFFGPGTRLTVL.

This clonotype came up many times. The V and J genes are TRBV6-2 or TRBV6-3 and TRBJ2-3; TRBD2 agrees at 7 bases. The ends lost 0 bases at V and 7 bases at J; junction bases unmatched: 10. The CDR3 consists of 16 residues. Germline values: CDR1 MNHEY, CDR2 SVGEGT. CDR3 coding DNA: TGTGCCAGCAGTTACTCGGGCAGCGGGGATCCTTATACGCAGTATTTT. It yields the protein CASSYSGSGDPYTQYF.

This clonotype has only a few counts. The J gene is TRBJ2-2, the V gene TRBV12-3 or TRBV12-4; 8 bases line up with TRBD2. Unmatched junction bases numbered 11, after V lost 7 bases and J lost 7 bases. This CDR3 is built from 15 residues. CDR3 coding DNA: TGTGCCAGCAAACCGGGACTAGTTTCAGGCGGGGAGCTGTTTTTT. It translates to CASKPGLVSGGELFF.

This clonotype appeared many times. The chain is built from TRBV5-1 and TRBJ2-7; 7 nucleotides match TRBD2. V lost 7 bases to trimming and J lost 2 bases; unmatched junction nucleotides: 3. This CDR3 is 12 amino acids long. Germline V gives CDR1 SGHRS, CDR2 YFSETQ. CDR3 in amino acids: CASRAGTYEQYF. As DNA, the CDR3 is TGCGCCAGCCGAGCGGGAACCTACGAGCAGTACTTC.

This clonotype has at least ten counts. The chain employs TRBV5-1 and TRBJ2-7; D gene uncertain. The V and J ends lost 6 bases and 3 bases respectively, with 16 bases between them. There are 14 residues in the CDR3. Germline V gene lookup returns CDR1 SGHRS and CDR2 YFSETQ. CDR3: CASIRDPGNYEQYF. For the CDR3, the DNA is TGCGCCAGCATTAGAGACCCTGGAAACTACGAGCAGTACTTC.

This clonotype was counted many times. The chain carries TRBV20-1 and TRBJ1-2; no clear D gene. CDR3 length: 12 residues. The germline V gene encodes CDR1 DFQATT and CDR2 SNEGSKA (reference sequence). V lost 1 base, J lost 8 bases, and 11 bases lay in between. This CDR3 reads CSARVAPGGYTF. As DNA, the CDR3 is TGCAGTGCTAGAGTTGCACCGGGGGGCTACACCTTC.

This clonotype was observed at least ten times. The chain carries TRBV7-9 and TRBJ1-5; the D gene is possibly TRBD1 (5 bases). The V end was cut by 5 bases, the J end by 7 bases, with 9 bases between. Per germline, CDR1 SEHNR and CDR2 FQNEAQ (reference sequence). The CDR3 is made up of 12 amino acids. This CDR3 reads CASSVGGQPQHF. The CDR3 nucleotides are TGTGCCAGCAGCGTCGGGGGACAGCCCCAGCATTTT. Together with reference TRBV7-9 and TRBJ1-5, the CDR3 gives the full variable domain: DTGVSQNPRHKITKRGQNVTFRCDPISEHNRLYWYRQTLGQGPEFLTYFQNEAQLEKSRLLSDRFSAERPKGSFSTLEIQRTEQGDSAMYLCASSVGGQPQHFGDGTRLSIL.

This clonotype was recorded at least ten times. This chain uses TRBV3-1 with TRBJ2-7; 7 nucleotides match TRBD2. CDR3 length: 14 residues. The germline V gene encodes CDR1 LGHDT and CDR2 YNNKEL (reference sequence). The V segment lost 1 base and the J segment 2 bases; nucleotides outside the gene matches: 2. CDR3 residues: CASSQGLAAYEQYF. The CDR3 region has the DNA TGTGCCAGCAGCCAAGGGCTAGCGGCCTACGAGCAGTACTTC.

This clonotype was found many times. This chain uses TRBV2 with TRBJ2-7, with 8 positions matching TRBD2. The CDR3 runs 15 residues. With 5 bases clipped from V and 2 bases from J, the junction kept 8 bases outside the gene matches. Germline V gene sequence: CDR1 SNHLY, CDR2 FYNNEI. CDR3 in amino acids: CASSQKGLGAYEQYF. The CDR3 DNA follows: TGTGCCAGCAGTCAAAAGGGACTAGGCGCCTACGAGCAGTACTTC.

At least ten counts were recorded for this clonotype. The genes are TRBV1 and TRBJ2-3; the table names TRBD1, a call not compared with the DNA. TRBV1 is deemed a pseudogene. CDR3 size: 17 residues. CDR3 in amino acids: CTSSQRPTWGARDTQYF. The CDR3 DNA is TGCACCAGCAGCCAAAGGCCCACCTGGGGGGCCCGAGATACGCAGTATTTT.

The chain recombines TRBV2 with TRBJ1-1, with no clear D. Trimming left V 4 bases short and J 0 bases short, with 9 bases between. This CDR3 has 14 amino acids. Germline V CDR1 and CDR2: SNHLY, FYNNEI. The CDR3 nucleotides are TGTGCCAGCAGTGGGGCAGACATGAACACTGAAGCTTTCTTT. It yields the protein CASSGADMNTEAFF.

Many counts were recorded for this clonotype. The V gene is TRBV30, the J gene TRBJ2-3, with D possibly matching TRBD2 (6 bases). Germline lookup yields CDR1 GTSNPN and CDR2 SVGIG (reference sequence). The ends were cut back, 1 base at V and 9 bases at J, with 14 bases in the middle. There are 13 residues in the CDR3. In nucleotides, the CDR3 is TGTGCCTGGAGTGCCTCTAGCGCCAGAACGCAGTATTTT. Translating gives CAWSASSARTQYF.

There are many counts of this clonotype. The chain links TRBV4-3 to TRBJ1-4; TRBD1 matches 10 bases. The CDR3 totals 16 residues. The germline V gene has CDR1 LGHNA and CDR2 YSLEER. The junction had 6 bases not matched to a gene; V was cut back by 0 bases and J by 8 bases. CDR3 DNA sequence: TGCGCCAGCAGCCAAGATGGGACAGGGGTGAGGGAAAAACTGTTTTTT. Translating gives CASSQDGTGVREKLFF.

This rearrangement joins TRBV3-1 to TRBJ2-3; D remains unclear. V was cut by 3 bases and J by 0 bases, with 10 bases left in between. Germline CDR1 is LGHDT and CDR2 is YNNKEL (reference sequence). The CDR3 loop spans 15 amino acids. The CDR3 protein is CASSHEVRSTDTQYF. The DNA of the CDR3 is TGTGCCAGCAGCCACGAGGTCCGAAGCACAGATACGCAGTATTTT.

This chain connects TRBV5-4 to TRBJ2-3, with 7 bases that match TRBD2. This CDR3 is 15 amino acids long. With 7 bases clipped from V and 3 bases from J, the junction kept 11 bases outside the gene matches. The germline CDR1 and CDR2 sequences are SGHNT and YYREEE (reference sequence). The CDR3 sequence: CASFYGGRMTDTQYF. The CDR3 DNA is TGTGCCAGCTTCTACGGGGGGAGAATGACAGATACGCAGTATTTT.

This clonotype was detected ten times or more. The chain links TRBV9 to TRBJ2-3; unclear D gene. The CDR3 extends over 15 amino acids. Germline CDR1 is SGDLS and CDR2 is YYNGEE. Trimming left V 0 bases short and J 0 bases short, with 8 bases between. In DNA, the CDR3 is TGTGCCAGCAGCGTAGGCGTTAGTAGCACAGATACGCAGTATTTT. Its translation is CASSVGVSSTDTQYF.

This clonotype was recorded many times. The chain is built from TRBV29-1 and TRBJ2-3; TRBD2 agrees at 8 bases. This CDR3 has 16 amino acids. V dropped 4 bases and J dropped 1; count of bases not matched to a gene: 10. Looked up from germline, CDR1 is SQVTM and CDR2 is ANQGSEA. CDR3 coding DNA: TGCAGCGTTGTACCACTCGGTAGCGGGGGCACAGATACGCAGTATTTT. Protein: CSVVPLGSGGTDTQYF.